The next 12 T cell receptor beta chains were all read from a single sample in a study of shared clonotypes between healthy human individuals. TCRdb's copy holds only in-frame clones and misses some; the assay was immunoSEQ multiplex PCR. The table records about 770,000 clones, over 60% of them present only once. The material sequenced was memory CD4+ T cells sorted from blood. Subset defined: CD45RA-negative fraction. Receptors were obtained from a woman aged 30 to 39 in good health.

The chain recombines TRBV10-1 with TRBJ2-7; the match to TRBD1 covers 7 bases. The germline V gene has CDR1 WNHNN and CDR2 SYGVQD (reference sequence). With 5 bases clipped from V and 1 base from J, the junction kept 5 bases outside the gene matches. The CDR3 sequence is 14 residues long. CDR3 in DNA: TGCGCCAGCAGTAGGGACAGCAGTTCCTACGAGCAGTACTTC. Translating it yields CASSRDSSSYEQYF.

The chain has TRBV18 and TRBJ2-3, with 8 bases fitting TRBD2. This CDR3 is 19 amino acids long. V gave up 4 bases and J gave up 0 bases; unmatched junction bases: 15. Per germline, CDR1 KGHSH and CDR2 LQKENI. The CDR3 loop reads CASSLLGNSGTDSTDTQYF. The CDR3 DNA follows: TGTGCCAGCTCACTACTAGGTAATAGCGGGACTGACAGCACAGATACGCAGTATTTT.

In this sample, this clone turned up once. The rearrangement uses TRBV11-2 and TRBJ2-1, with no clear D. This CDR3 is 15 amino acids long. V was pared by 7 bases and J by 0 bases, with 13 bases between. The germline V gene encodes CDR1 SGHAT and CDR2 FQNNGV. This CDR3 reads CASTKSQSSYNEQFF. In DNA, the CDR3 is TGTGCCAGCACCAAATCCCAGAGCTCCTACAATGAGCAGTTCTTC.

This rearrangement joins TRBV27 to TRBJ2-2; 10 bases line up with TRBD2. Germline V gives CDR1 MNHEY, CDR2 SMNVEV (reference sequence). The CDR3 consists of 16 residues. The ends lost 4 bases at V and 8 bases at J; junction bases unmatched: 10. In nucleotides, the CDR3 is TGTGCCAGCAGTTCCCTAGCGGGAGCTCAGGGGGGGGAGCTGTTTTTT. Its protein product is CASSSLAGAQGGELFF.

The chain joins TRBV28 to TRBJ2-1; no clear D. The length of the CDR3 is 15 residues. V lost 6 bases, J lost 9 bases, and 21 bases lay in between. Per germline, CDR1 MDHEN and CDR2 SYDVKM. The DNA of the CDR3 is TGTGCCAGCAGATCGCACGACTGGGGTACGAGTGAGCAGTTCTTC. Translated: CASRSHDWGTSEQFF.

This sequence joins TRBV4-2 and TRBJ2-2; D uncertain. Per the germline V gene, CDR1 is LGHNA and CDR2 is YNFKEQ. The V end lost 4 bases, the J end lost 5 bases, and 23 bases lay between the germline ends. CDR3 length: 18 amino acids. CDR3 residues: CASSRMGWNLDVTGELFF. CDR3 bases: TGTGCCAGCAGCCGAATGGGTTGGAATTTGGATGTAACCGGGGAGCTGTTTTTT.

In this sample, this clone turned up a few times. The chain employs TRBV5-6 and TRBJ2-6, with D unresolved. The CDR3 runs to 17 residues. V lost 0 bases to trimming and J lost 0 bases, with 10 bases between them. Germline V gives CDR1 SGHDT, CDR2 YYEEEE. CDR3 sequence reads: CASSLEPTFSGANVLTF. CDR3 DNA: TGTGCCAGCAGCTTGGAACCGACTTTCTCTGGGGCCAACGTCCTGACTTTC.

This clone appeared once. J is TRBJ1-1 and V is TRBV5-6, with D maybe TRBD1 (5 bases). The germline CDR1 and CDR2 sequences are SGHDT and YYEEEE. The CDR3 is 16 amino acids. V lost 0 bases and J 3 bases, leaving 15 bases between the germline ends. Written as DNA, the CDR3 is TGTGCCAGCAGCTTGGACAGGACCTGGAGGGACACTGAAGCTTTCTTT. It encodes CASSLDRTWRDTEAFF.

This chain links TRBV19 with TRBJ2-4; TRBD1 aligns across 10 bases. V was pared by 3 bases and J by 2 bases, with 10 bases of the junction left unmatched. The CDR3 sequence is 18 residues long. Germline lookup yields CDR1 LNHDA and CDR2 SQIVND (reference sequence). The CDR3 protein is CASSMGRTGQGTKNIQYF. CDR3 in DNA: TGTGCCAGTAGTATGGGACGGACGGGACAGGGGACCAAAAACATTCAGTACTTC.

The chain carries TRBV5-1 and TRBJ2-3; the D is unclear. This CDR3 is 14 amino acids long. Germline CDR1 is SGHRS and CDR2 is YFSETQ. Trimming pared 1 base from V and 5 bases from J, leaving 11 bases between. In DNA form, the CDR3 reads TGCGCCAGCAGCTTGAGCCCTAGTGAAGATACGCAGTATTTT. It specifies CASSLSPSEDTQYF.

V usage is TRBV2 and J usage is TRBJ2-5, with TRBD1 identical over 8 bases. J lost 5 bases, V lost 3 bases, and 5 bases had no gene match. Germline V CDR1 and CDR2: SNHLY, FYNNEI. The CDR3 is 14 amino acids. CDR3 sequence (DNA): TGTGCCAGCAGTGAGACAGGGGTACGGGAGACCCAGTACTTC. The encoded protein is CASSETGVRETQYF. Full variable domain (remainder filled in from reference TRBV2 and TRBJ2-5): EPEVTQTPSHQVTQMGQEVILRCVPISNHLYFYWYRQILGQKVEFLVSFYNNEISEKSEIFDDQFSVERPDGSNFTLKIRSTKLEDSAMYFCASSETGVRETQYFGPGTRLLVL.

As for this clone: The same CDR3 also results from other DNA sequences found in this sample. Written as DNA, the CDR3 is TGTGCCAGCAGTGAGTTAGACTATGGCTACACCTTC. Its protein is CASSELDYGYTF. The chain is built from TRBV6-1 and TRBJ1-2, with D uncertain. Germline CDR1 reads MNHNS; CDR2 reads SASEGT. V dropped 3 bases and J dropped 3 bases, with 5 bases sitting between them. The CDR3 is made up of 12 amino acids.